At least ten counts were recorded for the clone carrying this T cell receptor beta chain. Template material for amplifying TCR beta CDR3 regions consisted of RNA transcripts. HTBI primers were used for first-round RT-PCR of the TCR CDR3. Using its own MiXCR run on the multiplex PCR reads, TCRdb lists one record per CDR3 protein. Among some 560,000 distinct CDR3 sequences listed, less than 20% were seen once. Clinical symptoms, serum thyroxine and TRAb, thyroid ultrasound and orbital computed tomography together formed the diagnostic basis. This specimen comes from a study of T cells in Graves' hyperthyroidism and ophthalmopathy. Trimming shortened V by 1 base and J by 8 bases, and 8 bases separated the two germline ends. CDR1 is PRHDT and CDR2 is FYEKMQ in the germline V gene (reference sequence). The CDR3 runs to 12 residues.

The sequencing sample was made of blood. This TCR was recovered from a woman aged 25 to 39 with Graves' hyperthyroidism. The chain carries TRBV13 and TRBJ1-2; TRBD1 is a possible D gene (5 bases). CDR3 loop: CASSLEGRGYTF. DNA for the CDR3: TGTGCCAGCAGCTTAGAGGGGAGAGGCTACACCTTC.